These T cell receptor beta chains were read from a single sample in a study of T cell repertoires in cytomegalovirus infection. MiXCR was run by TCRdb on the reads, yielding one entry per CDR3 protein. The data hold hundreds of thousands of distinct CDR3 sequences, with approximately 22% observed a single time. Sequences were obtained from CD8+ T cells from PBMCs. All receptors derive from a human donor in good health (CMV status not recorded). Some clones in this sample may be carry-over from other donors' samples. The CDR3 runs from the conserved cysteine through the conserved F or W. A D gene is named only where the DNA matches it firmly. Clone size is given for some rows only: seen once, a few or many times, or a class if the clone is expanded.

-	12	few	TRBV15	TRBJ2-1	CATSRGKNEQFF	TGTGCCACCAGCAGAGGGAAGAATGAGCAGTTCTTC
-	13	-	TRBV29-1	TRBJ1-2	CSVPFGQNYGYTF	TGCAGCGTTCCTTTCGGACAGAACTATGGCTACACCTTC
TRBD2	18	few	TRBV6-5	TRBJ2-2	CASSHPRTSGDDTGELFF	TGTGCCAGCAGCCATCCCCGGACTAGCGGGGATGACACCGGGGAGCTGTTTTTT
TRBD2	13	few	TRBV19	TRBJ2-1	CASSGGVVNEQFF	TGTGCCAGTAGTGGGGGGGTGGTCAATGAGCAGTTCTTC
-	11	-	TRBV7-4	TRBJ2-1	CASSLGDHGLF	TGTGCCAGCAGCTTGGGGGACCATGGGCTCTTC
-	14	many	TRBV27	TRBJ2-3	CASSTLYSTDTQYF	TGTGCCAGCAGCACCCTCTATAGCACAGATACGCAGTATTTT
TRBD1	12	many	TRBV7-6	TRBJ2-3	CASSSGQNTQYF	TGTGCCAGCAGCTCGGGACAGAATACGCAGTATTTT
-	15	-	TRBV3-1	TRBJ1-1	CASSQEYPGNTEAFF	TGTGCCAGCAGCCAAGAATATCCAGGGAACACTGAAGCTTTCTTT
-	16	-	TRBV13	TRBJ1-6	CASSPRVQGNNSPLHF	TGTGCCAGCAGCCCCCGGGTTCAGGGCAATAATTCACCCCTCCACTTT
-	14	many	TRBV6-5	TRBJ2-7	CASSSPPGTGEQYF	TGTGCCAGCAGTTCTCCCCCGGGAACCGGGGAGCAGTACTTC
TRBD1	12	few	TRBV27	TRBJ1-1	CATSTGSTEAFF	TGTGCCACCTCGACAGGGAGCACTGAAGCTTTCTTT
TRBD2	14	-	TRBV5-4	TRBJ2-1	CASELAGGPSEQFF	TGTGCCAGCGAACTAGCGGGGGGGCCGAGTGAGCAGTTCTTC
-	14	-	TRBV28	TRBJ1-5	CASSLGPTHQPQHF	TGTGCCAGCAGTTTAGGACCGACTCATCAGCCCCAGCATTTT
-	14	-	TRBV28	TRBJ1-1	CATERDRLYTEAFF	TGTGCCACCGAGCGGGACCGGCTTTACACTGAAGCTTTCTTT
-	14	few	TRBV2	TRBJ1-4	CASSEGQGLEKLFF	TGTGCCAGCAGTGAGGGGCAGGGACTTGAAAAACTGTTTTTT
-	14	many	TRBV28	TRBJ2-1	CASRGASSYNEQFF	TGTGCCAGCAGAGGGGCTAGCTCCTACAATGAGCAGTTCTTC
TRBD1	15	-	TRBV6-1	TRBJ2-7	CASSKIGTGGYEQYF	TGTGCCAGCAGTAAGATCGGGACAGGCGGGTACGAGCAGTACTTC
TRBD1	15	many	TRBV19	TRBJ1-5	CASSLGTGVYQPQHF	TGTGCCAGTAGTCTCGGGACAGGCGTTTATCAGCCCCAGCATTTT
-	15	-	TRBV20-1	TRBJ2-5	CSASVVVGVQETQYF	TGCAGTGCTAGTGTGGTGGTGGGCGTGCAAGAGACCCAGTACTTC
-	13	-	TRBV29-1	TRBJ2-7	CSGYGGGLGEQYF	TGCAGCGGCTACGGAGGGGGGCTGGGCGAGCAGTACTTC
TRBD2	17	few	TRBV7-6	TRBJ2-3	CASSSQMTSALADTQYF	TGTGCCAGCAGCTCCCAAATGACTAGCGCCCTGGCAGATACGCAGTATTTT
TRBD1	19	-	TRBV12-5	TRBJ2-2	CASGLGDRGPLANTGELFF	TGTGCTAGTGGTTTGGGAGACAGGGGTCCCCTCGCGAACACCGGGGAGCTGTTTTTT
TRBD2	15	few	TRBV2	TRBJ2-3	CASRGTSGGTDTQYF	TGTGCCAGCAGGGGGACTAGCGGGGGAACAGATACGCAGTATTTT